The entry that follows covers one T cell receptor beta chain sequence. As yet, its antigen is unknown. These data come from a study of CXCR3-negative and CXCR3-positive naive CD8 T cells. Study-wide results and limits: More hydrophobic TRB CDR3s occurred in CXCR3-positive than in CXCR3-negative naive cells.

Through 5' RACE with UMI labels, the TRB cDNA libraries were prepared. TCRdb re-called the 5' RACE reads and gives one entry per CDR3 protein, without DNA. The listing records roughly 61,000 distinct CDR3 sequences. This CDR3 comprises 15 residues. Germline V CDR1 and CDR2: SEHNR, FQNEAQ (reference sequence). V and J are TRBV7-9 and TRBJ1-5. This clonotype was sampled from a human donor in good health. Some clones in this sample may be carry-over from other donors' samples. Sequenced: naive CXCR3+ CD8+ T cells from blood. Subset of the sample: CD45RO-CCR7+CD27+CD95- naive CD8+ T cells expressing CXCR3 (TNR3+). CDR3 sequence: CASSLQGEGNQPQHF.